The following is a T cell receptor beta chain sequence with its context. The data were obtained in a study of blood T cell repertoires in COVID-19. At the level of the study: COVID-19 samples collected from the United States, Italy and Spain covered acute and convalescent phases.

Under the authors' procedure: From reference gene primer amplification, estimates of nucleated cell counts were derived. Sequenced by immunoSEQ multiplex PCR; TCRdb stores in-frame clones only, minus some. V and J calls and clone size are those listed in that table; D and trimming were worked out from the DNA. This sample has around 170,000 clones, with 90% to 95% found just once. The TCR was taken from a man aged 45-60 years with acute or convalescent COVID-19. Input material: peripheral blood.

CDR3 protein: CASSPDRPRDGYTF. The CDR3, as DNA: TGCGCCAGCAGCCCGGACAGGCCTCGAGATGGCTACACCTTC. The chain has TRBV5-1 and TRBJ1-2; 7 bases fit TRBD1. The CDR3 has 14 amino acids. Trimming took 4 bases from V and 6 from J; bases not matched to a gene: 9. The V gene's germline CDR1 is SGHRS and CDR2 YFSETQ.